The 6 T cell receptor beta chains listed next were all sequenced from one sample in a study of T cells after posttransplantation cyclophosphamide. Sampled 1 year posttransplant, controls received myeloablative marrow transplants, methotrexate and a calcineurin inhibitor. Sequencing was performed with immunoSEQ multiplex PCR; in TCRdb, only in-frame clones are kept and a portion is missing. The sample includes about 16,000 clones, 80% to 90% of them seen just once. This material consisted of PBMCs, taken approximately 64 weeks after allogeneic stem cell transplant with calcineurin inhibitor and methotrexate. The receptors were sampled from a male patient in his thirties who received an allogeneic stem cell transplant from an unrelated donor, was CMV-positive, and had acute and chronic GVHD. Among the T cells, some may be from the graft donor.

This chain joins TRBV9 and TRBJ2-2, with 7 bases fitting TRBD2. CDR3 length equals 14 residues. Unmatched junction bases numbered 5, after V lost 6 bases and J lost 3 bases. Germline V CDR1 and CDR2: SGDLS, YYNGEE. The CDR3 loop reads CASTTGGHTGELFF. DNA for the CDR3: TGTGCCAGCACGACGGGGGGACACACCGGGGAGCTGTTTTTT.

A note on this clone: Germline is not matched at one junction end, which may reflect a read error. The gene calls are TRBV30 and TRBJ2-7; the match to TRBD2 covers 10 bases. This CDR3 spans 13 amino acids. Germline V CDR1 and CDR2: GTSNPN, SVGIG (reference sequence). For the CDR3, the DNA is TGTGCCTGGGGACTAGCGGATACCTACGAGCAGTGCTTC. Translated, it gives CAWGLADTYEQCF. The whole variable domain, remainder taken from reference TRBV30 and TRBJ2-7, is SQTIHQWPATLVQPVGSPLSLECTVEGTSNPNLYWYRQAAGRGLQLLFYSVGIGQISSEVPQNLSASRPQDRQFILSSKKLLLSDSGFYLCAWGLADTYEQCFGPGTRLTVT.

Here the CDR3 DNA reads TGTGCCAGCACCTTACCCGGACAGCTCTATGGCTACACCTTC. Encoded protein: CASTLPGQLYGYTF. J is TRBJ1-2 and V is TRBV28; D might be TRBD1 (6 bases). From germline, CDR1 is MDHEN and CDR2 SYDVKM. The CDR3 has 14 residues. Trimming stripped 7 bases from V and 4 bases from J, with 16 bases between.

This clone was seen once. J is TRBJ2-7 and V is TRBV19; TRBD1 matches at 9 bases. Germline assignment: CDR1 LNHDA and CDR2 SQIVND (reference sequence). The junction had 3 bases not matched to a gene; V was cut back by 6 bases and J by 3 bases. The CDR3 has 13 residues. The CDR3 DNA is TGTGCCAGTAGCCTGGGACAGGGCTACGAGCAGTACTTC. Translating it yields CASSLGQGYEQYF.

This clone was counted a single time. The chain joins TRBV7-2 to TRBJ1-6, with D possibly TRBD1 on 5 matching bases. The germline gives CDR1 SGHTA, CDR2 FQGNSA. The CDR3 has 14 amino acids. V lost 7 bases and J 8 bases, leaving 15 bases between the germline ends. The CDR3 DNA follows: TGTGCCAGCACGTTCCAAAGGGGTGATTCACCCCTCCACTTT. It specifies CASTFQRGDSPLHF. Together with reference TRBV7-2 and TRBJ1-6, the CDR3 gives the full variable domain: GAGVSQSPSNKVTEKGKDVELRCDPISGHTALYWYRQSLGQGLEFLIYFQGNSAPDKSGLPSDRFSAERTGGSVSTLTIQRTQQEDSAVYLCASTFQRGDSPLHFGNGTRLTVT.

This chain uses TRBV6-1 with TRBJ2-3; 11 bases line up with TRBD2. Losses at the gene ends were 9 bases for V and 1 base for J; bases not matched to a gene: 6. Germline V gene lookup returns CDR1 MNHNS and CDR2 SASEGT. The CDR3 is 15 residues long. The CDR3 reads CASRTGLAGTDTQYF. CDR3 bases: TGTGCCAGTCGGACGGGACTAGCGGGCACAGATACGCAGTATTTT.